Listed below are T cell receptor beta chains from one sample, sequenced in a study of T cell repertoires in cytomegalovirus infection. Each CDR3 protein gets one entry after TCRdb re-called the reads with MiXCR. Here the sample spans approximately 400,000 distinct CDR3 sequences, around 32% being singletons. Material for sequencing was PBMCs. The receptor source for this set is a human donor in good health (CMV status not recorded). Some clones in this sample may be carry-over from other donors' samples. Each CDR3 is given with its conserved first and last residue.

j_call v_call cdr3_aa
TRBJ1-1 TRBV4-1 CASCQESGTYEAFF
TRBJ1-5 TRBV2 CASSEQGGQPQHF
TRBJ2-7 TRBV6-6 CASSYVGGTYEQYF
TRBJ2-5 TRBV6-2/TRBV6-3 CASRASVETQYF
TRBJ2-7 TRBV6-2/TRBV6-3 CASSSAPGTGAFYEQYF
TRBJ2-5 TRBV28 CASEGQEGLKTQYF
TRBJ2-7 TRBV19 CASSPRGTDWFSYEQYF
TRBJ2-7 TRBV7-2 CASSDRTPNEQYF
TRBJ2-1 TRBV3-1 CASSPTGESEQFF
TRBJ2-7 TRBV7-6 CASSILTSHSYEQYF
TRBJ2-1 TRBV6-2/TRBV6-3 CASSHSGDFYNEQFF
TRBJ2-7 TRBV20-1 CSALRGGADEQYF
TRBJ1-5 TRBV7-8 CASSLESYSNQPQHF
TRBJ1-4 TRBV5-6 CASSGGQGLGEKLFF
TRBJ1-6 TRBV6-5 CASSYGQEGSSYNSPLHF
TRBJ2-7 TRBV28 CASRSIRQGFYEQYF
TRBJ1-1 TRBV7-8 CASSLGGTGRFPEAFF
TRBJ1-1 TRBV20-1 CSASNRDFGEAFF
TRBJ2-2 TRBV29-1 CSVRSGTSGANTGELFF
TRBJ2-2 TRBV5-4 CASSLVGRNTGELFF
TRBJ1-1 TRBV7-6 CASSLALQEAFF
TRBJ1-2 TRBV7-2 CASSLYEGEYGYTF
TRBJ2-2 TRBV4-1 CASSQVLGDTGELFF
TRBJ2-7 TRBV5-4 CASSLLGTYEQYF
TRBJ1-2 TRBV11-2 CASTIRQSGGYTF
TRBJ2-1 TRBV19 CASTPLAGGPVEQFF
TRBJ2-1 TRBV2 CASSEEGVVWFF
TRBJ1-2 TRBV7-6 CASSNRGVVGYTF
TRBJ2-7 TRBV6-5 CASSYRTSGGDEQYF
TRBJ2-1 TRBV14 CASSQFSGGYNEQFF
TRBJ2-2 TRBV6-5 CASSYSIQGANTGELFF
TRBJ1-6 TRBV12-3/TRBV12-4 CASSGRDSNSPLHF
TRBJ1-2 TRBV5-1 CASSLGGQGSYGYTF
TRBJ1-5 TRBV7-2 CASSLRTDRGPQHF
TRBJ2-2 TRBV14 CASSLTTITGIGELFF
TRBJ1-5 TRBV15 CATSSDRAQPQHF
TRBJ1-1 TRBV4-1 CASSRSRGDTETEAFF
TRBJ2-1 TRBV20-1 CSAYLLAGGPTQFF
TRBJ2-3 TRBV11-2 CASNPHSGGITDTQYF
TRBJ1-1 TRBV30 CAWSVGEGYTEAFF
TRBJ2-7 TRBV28 CASSHFYEQYF
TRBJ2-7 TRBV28 CASSLGGDPTYEQYF
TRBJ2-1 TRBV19 CASSIGGGLYNEQFF
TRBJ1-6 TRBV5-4 CASSLGTSGSYNSPLHF
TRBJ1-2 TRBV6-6 CASSKFALDGYTF
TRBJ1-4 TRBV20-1 CSALPWTGEEKLFF
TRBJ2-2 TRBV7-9 CASTGGAGQPTGELFF
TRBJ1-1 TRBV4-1 CASSPLDSTEAFF